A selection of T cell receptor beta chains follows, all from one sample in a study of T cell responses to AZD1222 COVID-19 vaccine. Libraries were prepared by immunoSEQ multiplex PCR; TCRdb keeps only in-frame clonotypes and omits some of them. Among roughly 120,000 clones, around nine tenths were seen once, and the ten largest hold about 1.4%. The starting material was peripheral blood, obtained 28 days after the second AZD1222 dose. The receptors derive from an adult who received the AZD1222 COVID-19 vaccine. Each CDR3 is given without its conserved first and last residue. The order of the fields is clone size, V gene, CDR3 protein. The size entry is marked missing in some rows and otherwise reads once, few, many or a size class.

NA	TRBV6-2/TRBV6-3	ASSYVSSVSGANVLT
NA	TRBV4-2	ASSPYLATSGSKNIQY
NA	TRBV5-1	ASSMTGTSGTYEQY
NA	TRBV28	ASSLYRGSGTYNEQF
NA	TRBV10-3	AIRDRDEGYGYT
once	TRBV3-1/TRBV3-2	ASSPRLGTSGGTDTQY
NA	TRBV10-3	AISEWAVDNEQF
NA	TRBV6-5	ASSRDADYGYT
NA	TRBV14	ASSQLLSSGSLKETQY
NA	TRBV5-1	ASSLKVQGSPLH
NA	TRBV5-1	ASSPGLDRVAYEQY
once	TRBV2	ASSEVGQGLINEQF
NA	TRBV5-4	ASKPTSRDTQY
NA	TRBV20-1	SAPDWYEQY
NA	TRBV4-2	ASSQGLPPGETQY
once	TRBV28	ASSLWDVRSGANVLT
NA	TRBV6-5	ASSSDLVRGQY
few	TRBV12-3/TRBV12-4	ASSFGITYEQY
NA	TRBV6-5	ASSYKDSNQPQH
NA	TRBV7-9	ASSLTGNTIY
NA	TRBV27	ASSLRDRVAGELF
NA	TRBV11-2	ASSLSRGAGPRNEQF
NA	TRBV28	ASISGALDTQY
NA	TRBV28	ASSLGLARGNEQF
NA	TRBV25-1	ASSEFDRSYGYT
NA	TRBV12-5	AIDTGEGTQY
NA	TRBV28	ASSFRVTNYGYT